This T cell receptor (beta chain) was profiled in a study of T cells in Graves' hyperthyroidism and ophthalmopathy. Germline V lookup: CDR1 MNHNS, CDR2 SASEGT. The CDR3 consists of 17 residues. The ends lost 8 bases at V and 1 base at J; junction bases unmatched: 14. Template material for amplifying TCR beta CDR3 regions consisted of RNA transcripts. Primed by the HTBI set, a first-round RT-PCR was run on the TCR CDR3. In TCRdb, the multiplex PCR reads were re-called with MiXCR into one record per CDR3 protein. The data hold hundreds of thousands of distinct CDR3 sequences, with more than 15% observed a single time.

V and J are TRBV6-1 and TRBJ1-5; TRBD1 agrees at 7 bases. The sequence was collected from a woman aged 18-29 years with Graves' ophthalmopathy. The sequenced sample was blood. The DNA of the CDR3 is TGTGCCAGCGGGGGGGAAGGGGGCGAGGAGAGCAATCAGCCCCAGCATTTT. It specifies CASGGEGGEESNQPQHF.